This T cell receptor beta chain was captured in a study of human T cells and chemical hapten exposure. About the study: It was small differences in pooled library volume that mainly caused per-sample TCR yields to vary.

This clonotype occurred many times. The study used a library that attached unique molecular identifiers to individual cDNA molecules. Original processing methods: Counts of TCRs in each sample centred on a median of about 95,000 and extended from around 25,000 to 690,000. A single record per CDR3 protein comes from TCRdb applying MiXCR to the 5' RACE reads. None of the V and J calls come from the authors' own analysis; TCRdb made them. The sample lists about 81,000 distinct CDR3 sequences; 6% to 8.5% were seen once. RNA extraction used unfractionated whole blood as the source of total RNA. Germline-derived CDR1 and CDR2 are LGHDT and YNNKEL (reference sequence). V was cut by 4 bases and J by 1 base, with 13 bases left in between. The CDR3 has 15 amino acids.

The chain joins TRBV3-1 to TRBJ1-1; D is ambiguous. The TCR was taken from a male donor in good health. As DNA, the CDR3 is TGTGCCAGCAGCCTAGACCCTAGTTGGAACACTGAAGCTTTCTTT. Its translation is CASSLDPSWNTEAFF.